The 20 T cell receptor beta chains presented below share a single source sample, sequenced in a study of blood T cells in healthy people across ages. Alongside a J-beta primer mix, a sample-barcoded 5' primer served in a second PCR lasting 7 to 11 cycles. Each CDR3 protein gets one entry after TCRdb re-called the 5' RACE reads with MiXCR. The sample includes nearly 1 million distinct CDR3 sequences, roughly 47% of them seen just once. The sample comprised blood. The receptors were gathered from a woman aged 55 to 70 in good health.

This chain links TRBV20-1 with TRBJ2-5; TRBD1 matches 10 bases. The J call may not be correct, given that the DNA end is closer to TRBJ2-7. Germline V gene data show CDR1 as DFQATT and CDR2 as SNEGSKA (reference sequence). The CDR3 length is 13 residues. CDR3 protein: CSARDRGFHEQYF. CDR3 nucleotides: TGCAGTGCTAGGGACAGGGGGTTCCACGAGCAGTACTTC.

The rearrangement uses TRBV28 and TRBJ2-1; 9 nucleotides line up with TRBD2. Trimming removed 5 bases from V and 6 bases from J; junction bases left unmatched: 14. The CDR3 is 17 amino acids. Germline lookup yields CDR1 MDHEN and CDR2 SYDVKM. CDR3 in DNA: TGTGCCAGCAGTACCCAAGGACGAGCGGGAGGTCTCAATGAGCAGTTCTTC. It specifies CASSTQGRAGGLNEQFF.

The V and J genes are TRBV29-1 and TRBJ2-7; 9 nucleotides match TRBD2. The CDR3 is 13 amino acids. With 4 bases clipped from V and 7 bases from J, the junction kept 8 bases outside the gene matches. From germline, CDR1 is SQVTM and CDR2 ANQGSEA. The CDR3 DNA sequence: TGCAGCGTTGGACCTAGCGGGATGAGGGAGCAGTACTTC. It translates to CSVGPSGMREQYF.

J is TRBJ2-1 and V is TRBV5-1, with 8 nucleotides matching TRBD2. The trim removed 4 bases at V and 0 bases at J, leaving 6 bases unmatched. Germline V gene sequence: CDR1 SGHRS, CDR2 YFSETQ. The CDR3 runs 16 residues. Here the CDR3 reads CASSPAGDDSYNEQFF. CDR3 DNA: TGCGCCAGCAGCCCAGCGGGAGATGACTCCTACAATGAGCAGTTCTTC.

This chain links TRBV10-1 with TRBJ1-4; no clear D gene. In germline, CDR1 is WNHNN, CDR2 SYGVQD (reference sequence). The CDR3 runs 13 residues. The V and J ends lost 3 bases and 8 bases respectively, with 10 bases between them. The CDR3 DNA reads TGCGCCAGCAGTGATGAAAGCCGAGAAAAACTGTTTTTT. Protein sequence: CASSDESREKLFF.

The chain has TRBV4-2 and TRBJ2-3, with a possible D match to TRBD1 (5 bases). This CDR3 has 15 amino acids. Germline CDR1 reads LGHNA; CDR2 reads YNFKEQ. Trimming removed 0 bases from V and 1 base from J, with 8 bases in between. DNA for the CDR3: TGTGCCAGCAGCCAAGAACAGGACCGCACAGATACGCAGTATTTT. Its protein is CASSQEQDRTDTQYF.

V gene TRBV28 combines with J gene TRBJ1-2, with unresolved D. Per the germline V gene, CDR1 is MDHEN and CDR2 is SYDVKM. This CDR3 region has 13 residues. Trimming removed 6 bases from V and 8 bases from J, with 16 bases in between. CDR3 coding DNA: TGTGCCAGCAGGCCCCGTGGAGCCTCCGGCTACACCTTC. It yields the protein CASRPRGASGYTF.

The CDR3 here is CASSSTGTSTRYTQYF. The CDR3 nucleotides read TGTGCCAGCAGCTCAACCGGGACAAGTACACGTTATACGCAGTATTTT. The V and J genes are TRBV7-2 and TRBJ2-3; D possibly corresponds to TRBD1 (6 bases). CDR3 length: 16 residues. V was cut by 4 bases and J by 7 bases, with 21 bases left in between. Germline CDR1 is SGHTA and CDR2 is FQGNSA.

This clonotype appeared a few times. The J gene is TRBJ2-3, the V gene TRBV7-3; TRBD2 matches at 9 bases. Germline loops: CDR1 SGHTA, CDR2 FQGTGA. This CDR3 has 18 amino acids. Trimming cost V 3 bases and J 2 bases; bases outside gene matches: 12. CDR3 bases: TGTGCCAGCAGCTTGGATGCGGGAGGGCATTGGGACACAGATACGCAGTATTTT. Its protein is CASSLDAGGHWDTDTQYF. The variable domain in full, with the rest retrieved from reference TRBV7-3 and TRBJ2-3, is GAGVSQTPSNKVTEKGKYVELRCDPISGHTALYWYRQSLGQGPEFLIYFQGTGAADDSGLPNDRFFAVRPEGSVSTLKIQRTERGDSAVYLCASSLDAGGHWDTDTQYFGPGTRLTVL.

As DNA, the CDR3 is TGTGCCAGCAGCCAAGAGTATAAGGGACAACCCTACGAGCAGTACTTC. This gives the protein CASSQEYKGQPYEQYF. The J gene is TRBJ2-7, the V gene TRBV4-2; possibly TRBD1 for D (6 bases). Germline CDR1 and CDR2: LGHNA and YNFKEQ. V lost 0 bases to trimming and J lost 2 bases, with 14 bases between them. This CDR3 region has 16 residues.

This clonotype was counted between two and nine times. CDR3 nucleotides: TGTGCCAGCTCACCACCGGGGGGGTCCCGCACAGATACGCAGTATTTT. Its translation: CASSPPGGSRTDTQYF. This rearrangement joins TRBV18 to TRBJ2-3; 7 nucleotides agree with TRBD2. J gave up 1 base and V 0 bases, and 4 bases lay outside the gene matches. Germline CDR1 reads KGHSH; CDR2 reads LQKENI. CDR3 size: 16 residues.

This sequence joins TRBV14 and TRBJ2-5, with TRBD1 matching 7 bases. CDR1 and CDR2 (germline): SGHDN, FVKESK. The V gene end was trimmed by 1 base and the J gene end by 2 bases; junction bases not matched to a gene: 10. This CDR3 spans 17 amino acids. The CDR3 protein is CASSQVEQLGQQETQYF. The DNA of the CDR3 is TGTGCCAGCAGCCAAGTGGAACAACTGGGACAGCAAGAGACCCAGTACTTC.

The chain links TRBV4-2 to TRBJ2-7, with TRBD2 matching over 10 bases. V lost 0 bases and J lost 4; bases outside the gene matches: 3. This CDR3 is built from 15 residues. Per germline, CDR1 LGHNA and CDR2 YNFKEQ. The CDR3 DNA follows: TGTGCCAGCAGCCAAGAGGCTAGCGGGAGATACGAGCAGTACTTC. It specifies CASSQEASGRYEQYF.

This clonotype came up many times. The chain employs TRBV28 and TRBJ1-2; D is unresolved. The V and J ends lost 3 bases and 4 bases respectively, with 27 bases between them. The CDR3 covers 19 residues. The germline gives CDR1 MDHEN, CDR2 SYDVKM. The CDR3 sequence: CASSFIPLGRRTFLYGYTF. The CDR3 DNA reads TGTGCCAGCAGTTTTATCCCTCTCGGAAGACGAACCTTTCTCTATGGCTACACCTTC.

This chain's CDR3 is CSVGGNSNQPQHF. In nucleotides, the CDR3 is TGCAGCGTTGGAGGGAATAGCAATCAGCCCCAGCATTTT. This chain uses TRBV29-1 with TRBJ1-5, with D uncertain. Trimming stripped 4 bases from V and 0 bases from J, with 7 bases between. The CDR3 consists of 13 residues. From germline, CDR1 is SQVTM and CDR2 ANQGSEA.

Written as DNA, the CDR3 is TGTGCCAGCAGCTTAGGACTAGCTCAACCCTCCTACGAGCAGTACTTC. Residues: CASSLGLAQPSYEQYF. This chain links TRBV13 with TRBJ2-4; tentatively, D is TRBD2 (6 bases). The end of the DNA fits TRBJ2-7 better, so the J call may be wrong. Germline V gene data show CDR1 as PRHDT and CDR2 as FYEKMQ (reference sequence). The CDR3 is 16 residues long.

The J gene is TRBJ2-4, the V gene TRBV25-1; the D is unclear. The J call may be mistaken, given a closer DNA end match to TRBJ2-5. Germline V gene lookup returns CDR1 MGHDK and CDR2 SYGVNS. This CDR3 has 13 residues. The CDR3 DNA reads as TGTGCCGGCCTCGACAACCTCCAAGAGACCCAGTACTTC. Amino acid sequence: CAGLDNLQETQYF.

This clonotype was counted once. The chain has TRBV27 and TRBJ2-7; 10 bases align to TRBD2. This CDR3 has 14 amino acids. J was trimmed by 7 bases and V by 10 bases; bases with no gene match: 13. Germline V gene sequence: CDR1 MNHEY, CDR2 SMNVEV (reference sequence). CDR3 coding DNA: TGTGCCACCCTTATAGCGGGAGGATCTAATGAGCAGTACTTC. This gives the protein CATLIAGGSNEQYF.

CDR3 nucleotide sequence: TGTGCCAGCAGCGTGGGCGGGACTGGCAATGAGCAGTTCTTC. It is translated as CASSVGGTGNEQFF. The V gene is TRBV9, the J gene TRBJ2-1; tentative D call: TRBD2 (6 bases). The V end lost 2 bases, the J end lost 6 bases, and 12 bases lay between the germline ends. The CDR3 extends over 14 amino acids. Germline CDR1 reads SGDLS; CDR2 reads YYNGEE.

The chain couples TRBV29-1 to TRBJ2-1; 7 nucleotides align to TRBD2. Germline assignment: CDR1 SQVTM and CDR2 ANQGSEA. The ends lost 4 bases at V and 6 bases at J; junction bases unmatched: 15. This CDR3 has 16 amino acids. This CDR3 is CSVVLWEGRGFNEQFF. DNA of the CDR3: TGCAGCGTTGTTCTGTGGGAGGGCCGGGGTTTCAATGAGCAGTTCTTC.